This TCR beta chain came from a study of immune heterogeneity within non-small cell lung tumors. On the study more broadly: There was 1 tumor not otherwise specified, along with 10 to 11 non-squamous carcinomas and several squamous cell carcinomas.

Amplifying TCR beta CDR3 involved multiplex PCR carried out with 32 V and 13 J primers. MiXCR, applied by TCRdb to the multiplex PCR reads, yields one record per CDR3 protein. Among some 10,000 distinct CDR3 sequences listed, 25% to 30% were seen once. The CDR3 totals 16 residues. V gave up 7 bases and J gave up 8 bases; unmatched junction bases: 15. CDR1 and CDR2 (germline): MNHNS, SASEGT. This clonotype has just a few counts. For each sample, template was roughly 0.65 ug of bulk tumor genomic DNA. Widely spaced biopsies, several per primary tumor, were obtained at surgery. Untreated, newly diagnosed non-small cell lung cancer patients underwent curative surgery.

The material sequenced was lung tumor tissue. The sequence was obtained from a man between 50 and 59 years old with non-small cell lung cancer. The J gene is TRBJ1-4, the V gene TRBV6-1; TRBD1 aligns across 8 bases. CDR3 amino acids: CASTFEAGGSGEKLFF. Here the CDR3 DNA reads TGTGCCAGCACCTTCGAGGCAGGGGGCTCCGGGGAAAAACTGTTTTTT.